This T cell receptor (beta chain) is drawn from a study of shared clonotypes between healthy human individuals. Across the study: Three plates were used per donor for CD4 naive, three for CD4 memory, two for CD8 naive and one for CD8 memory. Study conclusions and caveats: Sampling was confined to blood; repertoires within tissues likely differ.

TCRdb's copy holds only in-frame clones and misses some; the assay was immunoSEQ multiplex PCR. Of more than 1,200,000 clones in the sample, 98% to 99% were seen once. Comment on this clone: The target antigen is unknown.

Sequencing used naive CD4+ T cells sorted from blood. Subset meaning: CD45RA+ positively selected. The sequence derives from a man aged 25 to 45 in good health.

CDR3 residues: CASSQEGQNYNEQFF. As DNA, the CDR3 is TGCGCCAGCAGCCAAGAAGGACAAAACTACAATGAGCAGTTCTTC. The rearrangement joins TRBV4-1 to TRBJ2-1, with a possible D match to TRBD1 (5 bases). CDR3 length equals 15 residues. V lost 0 bases, J lost 3 bases, and 9 bases lay in between. The V gene's germline CDR1 is MGHRA and CDR2 YSYEKL.